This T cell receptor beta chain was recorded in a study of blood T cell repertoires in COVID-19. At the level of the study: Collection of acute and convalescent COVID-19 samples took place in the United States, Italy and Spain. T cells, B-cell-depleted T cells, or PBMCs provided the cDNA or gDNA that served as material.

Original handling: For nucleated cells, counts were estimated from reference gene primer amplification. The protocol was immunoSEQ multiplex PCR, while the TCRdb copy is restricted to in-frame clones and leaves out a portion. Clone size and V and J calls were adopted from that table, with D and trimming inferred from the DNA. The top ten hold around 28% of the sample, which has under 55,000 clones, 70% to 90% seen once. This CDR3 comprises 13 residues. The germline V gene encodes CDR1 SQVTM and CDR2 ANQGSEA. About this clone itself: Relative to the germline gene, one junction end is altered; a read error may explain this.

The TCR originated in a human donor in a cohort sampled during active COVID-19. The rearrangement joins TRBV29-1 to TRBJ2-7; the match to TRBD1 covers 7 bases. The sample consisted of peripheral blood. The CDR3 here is CSVLGQPSDEQYF. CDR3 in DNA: TGCAGCGTCCTGGGACAGCCCTCCGACGAGCAGTACTTC.